Detailed here is one T cell receptor beta chain. This clonotype was observed once. This clone's antigen is unknown. Base qualities are not provided; no much larger clone lies one nucleotide away. Support from one read is weak. The data derive from a study of T cells after yellow fever vaccination (dated 2019 in TCRdb). Background on the whole study: Libraries from fractions with low cell numbers were prepared with the SMART-Seq v4 Ultra Low Input RNA kit. To track T-cell clones before and after primary and booster YFV17D yellow fever vaccination, bulk TCR alpha and beta repertoires were sequenced longitudinally. The cohort comprised two healthy male donors, one aged 18 to 30 and one aged 30 to 39 years. Blood was drawn at multiple timepoints before and after primary and secondary immunization, with bulk PBMC replicates and cell subsets isolated. Study-wide findings and limitations: Because abundant contaminating clonotypes from the bulk population could be contained in FACS-sorted repertoires, computational filtering was required. After the booster, most clones that had expanded after primary vaccination were detected again (approximately 95% of CD4 and about 88% of CD8), suggesting broad maintenance of memory. Because only two donors were included in the study, the extent to which the findings can be generalized is limited. A small share of clonotypes occurred in both CD4 and CD8 compartments, likely arising from convergent recombination. Compared with the primary T-cell response, the secondary T-cell response was weaker but faster, peaking on day 5 rather than day 15.

The CDR3 spans 15 residues, from the cysteine through the phenylalanine. Solely the CDR3 DNA is kept, with 45 bases framed from the first base. V lost 3 bases and J lost 1 base; the stretch between them is 11 bases long. CDR1 and CDR2, looked up from the germline V gene, are SNHLY and FYNNEI. Interpreted using the paper, the treatment or condition label stands for: live attenuated yellow fever vaccine strain. PBMCs were isolated from peripheral blood using a standard Ficoll-Paque protocol. Dynabeads CD4 and CD8 positive selection kits were used to isolate CD4 and CD8 T-cell fractions. RNA was extracted with TriZol from bulk PBMCs, CD4 and CD8 fractions, and dextramer-positive and dextramer-negative fractions. TCR cDNA was synthesized by 5'RACE template switching, through which a universal primer site and unique molecular identifiers were introduced. Priming of cDNA synthesis was performed from both the TCR alpha and TCR beta constant segments. Library amplification involved two PCR steps, and the second step added sample barcodes and sequencing adapters. Sequencing of libraries was done on Illumina HiSeq 2500 (2x100 bp) or NovaSeq (2x150 bp). In the authors' own workflow: Demultiplexing of reads and collapsing into UMI consensus sequences were performed with MIGEC, and V(D)J alignment was carried out with MiXCR. Vaccine-responding clonotypes were identified with edgeR using replicate PBMC samples, with FDR below 0.01 and a log2 fold change above 5 up to day 15 being required. Each bulk clonotype received a CD4 or CD8 identity based on whether the sequenced CD4 or CD8 repertoire contained that clonotype at higher abundance. TCRdb reworked the public reads: Q25 trimming with fastp, MiXCR clone assembly, productive beta chains retained. Rows matching on CDR3 protein sequence are summarized as one entry with the most common DNA and genes. What appears here as the V and J calls and clone size reflects TCRdb's work, not the paper's. The sample has around 70,000 distinct CDR3 sequences on record, around 6.9% of them singletons. Roughly 35% of the sample is in the top ten clones.

The receptor was derived from a young man who received the YFV17D yellow fever vaccine. The material was CD8+ T cells sorted from PBMCs, obtained 4 to 6 days after the first yellow fever vaccination. In this chain, TRBV2 is recombined with TRBJ2-3, with the D call perhaps TRBD1 or TRBD2, each one matching 6 bases. The DNA is as follows: TGTGCCAGCAGTGACTTCCGGGGGCGCACAGATACGCAGTATTTT. This translates into CASSDFRGRTDTQYF.